This paragraph covers one T cell receptor beta chain sequence. This entry comes from a study of blood T cell repertoires in COVID-19. Libraries were prepared by immunoSEQ multiplex PCR; TCRdb keeps only in-frame clonotypes and omits some of them. This sample has roughly 190,000 clones, with approximately 86% found just once. The CDR3 has 14 residues. CDR1 SGHRS and CDR2 YFSETQ come from the germline V gene. V shed 0 bases, J shed 3 bases, and the junction held 3 bases outside the gene matches. Sequences were obtained from peripheral blood. The V gene is TRBV5-1, the J gene TRBJ2-7, with TRBD1 identical over 7 bases. The TCR comes from a woman of 80 years or more in a cohort sampled during active or convalescent COVID-19. This CDR3 is CASSLASGGYEQYV. Here the CDR3 DNA reads TGCGCCAGCAGCTTGGCCTCAGGGGGCTACGAGCAGTACGTC.